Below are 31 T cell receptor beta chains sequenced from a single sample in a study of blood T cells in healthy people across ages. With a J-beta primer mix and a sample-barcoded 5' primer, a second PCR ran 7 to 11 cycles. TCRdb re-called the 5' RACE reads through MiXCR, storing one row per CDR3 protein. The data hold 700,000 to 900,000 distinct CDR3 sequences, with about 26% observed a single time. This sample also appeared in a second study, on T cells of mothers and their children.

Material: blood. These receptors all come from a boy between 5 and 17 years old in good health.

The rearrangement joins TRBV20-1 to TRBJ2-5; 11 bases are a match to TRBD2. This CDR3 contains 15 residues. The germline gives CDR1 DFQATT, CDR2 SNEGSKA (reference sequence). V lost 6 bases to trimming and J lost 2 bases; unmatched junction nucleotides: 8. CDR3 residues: CSAPLAGGLQETQYF. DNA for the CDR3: TGCAGTGCCCCGTTAGCGGGGGGGCTGCAAGAGACCCAGTACTTC.

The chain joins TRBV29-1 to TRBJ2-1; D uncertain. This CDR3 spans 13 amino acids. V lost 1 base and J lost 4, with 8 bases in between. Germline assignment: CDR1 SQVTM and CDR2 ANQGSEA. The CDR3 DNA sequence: TGCAGCGTTGAAGGTCTAAGTTACAATGAGCAGTTCTTC. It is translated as CSVEGLSYNEQFF.

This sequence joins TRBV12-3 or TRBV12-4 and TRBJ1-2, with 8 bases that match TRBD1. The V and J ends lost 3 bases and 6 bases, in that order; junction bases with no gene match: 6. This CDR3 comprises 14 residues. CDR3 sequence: CASSFHQGADGYTF. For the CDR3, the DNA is TGTGCCAGCAGTTTCCATCAGGGGGCGGATGGCTACACCTTC.

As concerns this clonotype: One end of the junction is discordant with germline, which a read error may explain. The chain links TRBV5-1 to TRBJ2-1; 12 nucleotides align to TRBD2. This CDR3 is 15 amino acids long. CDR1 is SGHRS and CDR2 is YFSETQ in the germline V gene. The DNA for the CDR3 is TGTGCCAGCAGCCCCCTAGCGGGGGGGCCCAATGAGCAGTTCTTC. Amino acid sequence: CASSPLAGGPNEQFF.

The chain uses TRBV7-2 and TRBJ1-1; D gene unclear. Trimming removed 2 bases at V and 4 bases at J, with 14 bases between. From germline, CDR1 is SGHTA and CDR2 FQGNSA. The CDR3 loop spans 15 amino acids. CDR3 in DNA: TGTGCCAGCAGCTTACTGTCAGGAGTGGGCACTGAAGCTTTCTTT. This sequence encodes CASSLLSGVGTEAFF.

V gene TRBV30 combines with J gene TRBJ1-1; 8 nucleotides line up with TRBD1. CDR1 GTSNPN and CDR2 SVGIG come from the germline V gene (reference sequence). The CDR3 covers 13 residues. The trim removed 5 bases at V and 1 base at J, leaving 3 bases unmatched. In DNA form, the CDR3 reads TGTGCCTGGGGACAGGGCCCGAACACTGAAGCTTTCTTT. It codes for CAWGQGPNTEAFF.

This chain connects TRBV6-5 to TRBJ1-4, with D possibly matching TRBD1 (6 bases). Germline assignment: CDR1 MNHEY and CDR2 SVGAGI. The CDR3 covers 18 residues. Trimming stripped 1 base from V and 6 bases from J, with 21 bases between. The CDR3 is CASSYLGGQGLGYEKLFF. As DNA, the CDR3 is TGTGCCAGCAGTTACTTGGGTGGTCAGGGGCTGGGCTATGAAAAACTGTTTTTT.

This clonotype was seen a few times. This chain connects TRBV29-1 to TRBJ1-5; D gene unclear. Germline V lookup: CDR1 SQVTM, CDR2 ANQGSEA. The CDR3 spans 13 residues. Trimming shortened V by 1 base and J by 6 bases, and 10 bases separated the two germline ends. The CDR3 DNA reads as TGCAGCGTTGAAGCGGGCTTAGGTCAGCCCCAGCATTTT. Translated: CSVEAGLGQPQHF.

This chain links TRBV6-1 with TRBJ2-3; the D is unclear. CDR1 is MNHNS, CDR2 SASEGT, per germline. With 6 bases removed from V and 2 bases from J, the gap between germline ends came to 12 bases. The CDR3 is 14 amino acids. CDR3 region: CASSVALDTDTQYF. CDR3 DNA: TGTGCCAGCAGCGTAGCCTTGGACACAGATACGCAGTATTTT.

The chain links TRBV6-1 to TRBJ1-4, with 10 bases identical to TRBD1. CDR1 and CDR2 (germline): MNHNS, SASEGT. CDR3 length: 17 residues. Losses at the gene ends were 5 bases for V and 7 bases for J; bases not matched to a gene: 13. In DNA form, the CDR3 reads TGTGCCAGCAGTCGTATCGGGACAGGGGATAGCGGTGAAAAACTGTTTTTT. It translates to CASSRIGTGDSGEKLFF.

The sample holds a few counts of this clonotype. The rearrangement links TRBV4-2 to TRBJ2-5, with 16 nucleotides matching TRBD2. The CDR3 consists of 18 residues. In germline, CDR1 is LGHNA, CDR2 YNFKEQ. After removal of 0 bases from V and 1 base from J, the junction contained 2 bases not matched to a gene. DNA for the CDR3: TGTGCCAGCAGCCAAGATGGGACTAGCGGGGGGGGCCAAGAGACCCAGTACTTC. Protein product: CASSQDGTSGGGQETQYF.

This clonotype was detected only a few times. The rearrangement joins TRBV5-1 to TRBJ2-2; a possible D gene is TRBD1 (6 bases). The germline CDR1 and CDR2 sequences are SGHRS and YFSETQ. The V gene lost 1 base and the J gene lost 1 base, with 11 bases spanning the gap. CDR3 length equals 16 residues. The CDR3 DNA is TGCGCCAGCAGCTTGTCGGACAGCTTGAACACCGGGGAGCTGTTTTTT. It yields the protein CASSLSDSLNTGELFF.

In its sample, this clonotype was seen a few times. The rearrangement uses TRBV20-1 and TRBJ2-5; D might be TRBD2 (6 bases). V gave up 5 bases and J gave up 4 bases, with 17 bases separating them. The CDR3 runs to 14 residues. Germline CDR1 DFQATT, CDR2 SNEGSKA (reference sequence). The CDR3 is CSALRVAGRETQYF. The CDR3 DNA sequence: TGCAGTGCTCTTCGCGTGGCGGGGAGAGAGACCCAGTACTTC.

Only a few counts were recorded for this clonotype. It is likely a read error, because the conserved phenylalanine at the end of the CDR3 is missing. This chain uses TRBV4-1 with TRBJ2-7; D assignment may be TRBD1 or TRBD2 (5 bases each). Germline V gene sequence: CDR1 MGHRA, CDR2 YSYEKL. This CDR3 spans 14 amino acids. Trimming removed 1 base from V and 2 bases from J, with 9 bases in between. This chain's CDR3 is CASSQGQGAYEQYL. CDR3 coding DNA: TGCGCCAGCAGCCAAGGGCAGGGAGCCTACGAGCAGTACCTC.

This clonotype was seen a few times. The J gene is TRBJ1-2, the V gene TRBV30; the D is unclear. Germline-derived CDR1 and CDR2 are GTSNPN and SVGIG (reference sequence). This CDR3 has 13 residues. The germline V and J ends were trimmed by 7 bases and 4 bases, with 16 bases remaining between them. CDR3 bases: TGTGCCTCGCCCAGGAGGTCTGTCTATGGCTACACCTTC. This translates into CASPRRSVYGYTF.

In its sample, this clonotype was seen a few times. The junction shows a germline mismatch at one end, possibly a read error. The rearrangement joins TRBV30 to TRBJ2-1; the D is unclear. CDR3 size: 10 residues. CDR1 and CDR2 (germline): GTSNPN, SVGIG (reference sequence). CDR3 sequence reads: CAWGLETFLF. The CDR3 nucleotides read TGTGCCTGGGGGCTGGAGACTTTCCTCTTC.

DNA of the CDR3: TGTGCCAGCACAGCAGGAGAAGGACCTATGAACACTGAAGCTTTCTTT. Translation: CASTAGEGPMNTEAFF. The chain recombines TRBV6-1 with TRBJ1-1; no reliable D call. V was trimmed by 7 bases and J by 0 bases, leaving 18 bases between them. The CDR3 loop spans 16 amino acids. The V gene's germline CDR1 is MNHNS and CDR2 SASEGT.

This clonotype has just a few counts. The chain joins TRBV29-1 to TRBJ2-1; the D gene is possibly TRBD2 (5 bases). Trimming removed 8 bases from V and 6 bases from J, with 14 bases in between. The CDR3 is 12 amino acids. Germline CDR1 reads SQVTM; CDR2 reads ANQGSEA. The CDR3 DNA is TGCAGCCCGAGAGGGTCAGGCAATGAGCAGTTCTTC. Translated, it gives CSPRGSGNEQFF.

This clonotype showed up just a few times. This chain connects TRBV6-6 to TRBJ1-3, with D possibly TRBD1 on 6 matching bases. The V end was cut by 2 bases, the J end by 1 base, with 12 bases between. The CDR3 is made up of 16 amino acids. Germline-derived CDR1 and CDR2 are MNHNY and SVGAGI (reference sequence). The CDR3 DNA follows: TGTGCCAGCAGTTACCCAGGAGGGGGGTCTGGAAACACCATATATTTT. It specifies CASSYPGGGSGNTIYF.

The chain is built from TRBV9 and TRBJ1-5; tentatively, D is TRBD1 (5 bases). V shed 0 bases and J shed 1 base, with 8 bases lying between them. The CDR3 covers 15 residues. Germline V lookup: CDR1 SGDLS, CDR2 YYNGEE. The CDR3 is CASSVAGGSNQPQHF. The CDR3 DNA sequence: TGTGCCAGCAGCGTAGCTGGGGGGAGCAATCAGCCCCAGCATTTT.

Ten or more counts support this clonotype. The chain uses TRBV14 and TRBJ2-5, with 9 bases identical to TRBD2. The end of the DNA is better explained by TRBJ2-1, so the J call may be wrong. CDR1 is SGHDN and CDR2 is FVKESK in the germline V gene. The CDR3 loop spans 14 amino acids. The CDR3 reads CASSSGLAKNEQFF. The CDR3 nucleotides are TGTGCCAGCAGTTCCGGACTAGCGAAAAATGAGCAGTTCTTC.

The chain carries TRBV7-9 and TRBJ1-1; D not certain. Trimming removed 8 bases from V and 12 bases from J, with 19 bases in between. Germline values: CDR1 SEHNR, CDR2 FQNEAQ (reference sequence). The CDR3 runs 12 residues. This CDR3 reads CASGRGFFSSFF. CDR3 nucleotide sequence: TGTGCCAGCGGCCGAGGTTTTTTCTCCTCTTTCTTT.

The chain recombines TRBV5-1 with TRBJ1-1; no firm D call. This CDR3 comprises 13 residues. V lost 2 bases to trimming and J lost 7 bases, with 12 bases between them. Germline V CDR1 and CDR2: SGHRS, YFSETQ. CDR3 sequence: CASSFDRPLEAFF. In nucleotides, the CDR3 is TGCGCCAGCAGCTTCGATCGGCCGCTTGAAGCTTTCTTT.

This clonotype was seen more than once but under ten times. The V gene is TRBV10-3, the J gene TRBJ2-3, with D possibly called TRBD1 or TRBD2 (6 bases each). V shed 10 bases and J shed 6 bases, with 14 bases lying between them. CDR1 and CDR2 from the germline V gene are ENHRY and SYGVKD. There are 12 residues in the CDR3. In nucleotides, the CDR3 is TGTGCCACTAGGGGGGAGACGGATACGCAGTATTTT. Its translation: CATRGETDTQYF.

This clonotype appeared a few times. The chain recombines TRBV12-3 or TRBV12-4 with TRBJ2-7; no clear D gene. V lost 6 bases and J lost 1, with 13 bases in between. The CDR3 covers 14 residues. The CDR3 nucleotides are TGTGCCAGCAGACCCTCGTCCAGTTCCTACGAGCAGTACTTC. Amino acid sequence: CASRPSSSSYEQYF.

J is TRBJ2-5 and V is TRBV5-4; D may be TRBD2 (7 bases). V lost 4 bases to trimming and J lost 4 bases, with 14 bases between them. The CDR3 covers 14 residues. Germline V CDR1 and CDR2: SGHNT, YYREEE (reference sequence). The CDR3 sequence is CASSKQGGRETQYF. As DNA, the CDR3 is TGTGCCAGCAGCAAACAGGGAGGGCGAGAGACCCAGTACTTC.

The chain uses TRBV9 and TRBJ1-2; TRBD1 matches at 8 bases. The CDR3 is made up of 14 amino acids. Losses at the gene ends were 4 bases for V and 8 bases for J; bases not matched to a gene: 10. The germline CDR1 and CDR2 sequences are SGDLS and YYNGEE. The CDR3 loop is CASSPRHRGEGYTF. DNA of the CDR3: TGTGCCAGCAGCCCACGACACAGGGGGGAAGGCTACACCTTC.

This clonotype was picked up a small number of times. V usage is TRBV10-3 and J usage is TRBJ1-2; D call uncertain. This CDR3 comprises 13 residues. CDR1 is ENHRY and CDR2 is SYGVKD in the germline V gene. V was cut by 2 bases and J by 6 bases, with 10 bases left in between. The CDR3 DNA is TGTGCCATCAGTGAGCCTTGGGCGGATGGCTACACCTTC. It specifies CAISEPWADGYTF.

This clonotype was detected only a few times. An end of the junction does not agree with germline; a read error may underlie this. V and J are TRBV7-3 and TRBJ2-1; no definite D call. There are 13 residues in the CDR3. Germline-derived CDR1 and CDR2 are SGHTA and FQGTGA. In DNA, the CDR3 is TGTGTCAGCAGCTTAAACCCCGGCGGTGGGCAGTTCTTC. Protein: CVSSLNPGGGQFF.

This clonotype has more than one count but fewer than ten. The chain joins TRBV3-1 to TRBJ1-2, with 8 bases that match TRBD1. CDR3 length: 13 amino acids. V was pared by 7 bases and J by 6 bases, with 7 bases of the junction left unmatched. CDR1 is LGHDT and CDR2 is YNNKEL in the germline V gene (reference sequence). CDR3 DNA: TGTGCCAGCAACGGGTACAGGGGGGATGGCTACACCTTC. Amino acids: CASNGYRGDGYTF. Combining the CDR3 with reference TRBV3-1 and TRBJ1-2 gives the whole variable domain DTAVSQTPKYLVTQMGNDKSIKCEQNLGHDTMYWYKQDSKKFLKIMFSYNNKELIINETVPNRFSPKSPDKAHLNLHINSLELGDSAVYFCASNGYRGDGYTFGSGTRLTVV.

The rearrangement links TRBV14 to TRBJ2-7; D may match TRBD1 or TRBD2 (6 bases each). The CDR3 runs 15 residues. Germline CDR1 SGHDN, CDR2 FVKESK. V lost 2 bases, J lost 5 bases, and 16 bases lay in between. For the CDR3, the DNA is TGTGCCAGCAGCCAAAGAGGGGGGCTCAGTAACGAGCAGTACTTC. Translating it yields CASSQRGGLSNEQYF.